The source of this T cell receptor (beta chain) is a study of T cells in Graves' hyperthyroidism and ophthalmopathy. Using RNA transcripts as the source, TCR beta CDR3 regions were amplified. Carried out on the TCR CDR3, a first-round RT-PCR used the HTBI primer set. TCRdb ran MiXCR on the multiplex PCR reads and lists one entry per CDR3 protein. The sample has over 250,000 distinct CDR3 sequences; about 17% are singletons. The ends were cut back, 2 bases at V and 1 base at J, with 10 bases in the middle. The CDR3 loop spans 15 amino acids. CDR1 SNHLY and CDR2 FYNNEI come from the germline V gene. General study findings and limits: Ophthalmopathy stood apart from stable hyperthyroidism in a 13 V-J model.

This clonotype was seen at least ten times. Its antigen is as yet unknown. The clonotype was recovered from an older woman with Graves' ophthalmopathy. Sequencing used blood. The chain employs TRBV2 and TRBJ2-3, with D maybe TRBD2 (6 bases). The CDR3 loop reads CASSERGTGTDTQYF. CDR3 in DNA: TGTGCCAGCAGTGAACGGGGGACCGGCACAGATACGCAGTATTTT.